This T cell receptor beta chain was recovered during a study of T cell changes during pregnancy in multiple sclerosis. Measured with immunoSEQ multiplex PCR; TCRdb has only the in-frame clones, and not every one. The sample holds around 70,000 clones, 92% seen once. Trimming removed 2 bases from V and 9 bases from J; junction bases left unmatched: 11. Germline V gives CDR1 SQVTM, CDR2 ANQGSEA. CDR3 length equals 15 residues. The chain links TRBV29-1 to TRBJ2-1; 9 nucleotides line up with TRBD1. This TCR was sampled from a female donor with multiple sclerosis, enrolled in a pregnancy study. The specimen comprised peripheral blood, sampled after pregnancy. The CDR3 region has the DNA TGCAGCGTTGAATGGCGGGACAGGGTTAAGGGTGAGCAGTTCTTC. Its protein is CSVEWRDRVKGEQFF.